This T cell receptor beta chain was captured in a study of vaccination and CD4 T cells after COVID-19. Findings of the study overall: Reactive clonotype counts went from median about 20 after infection to 35 to 40 after vaccination, nonsignificantly.

Germline CDR1 reads KGHSH; CDR2 reads LQKENI. The CDR3 is 15 residues long. The V and J ends lost 2 bases and 0 bases respectively, with 8 bases between them. Treatment in this sample: roughly ten-day PBMC culture with coronavirus spike peptide pools or control peptides (ViraFEST assay). Sequencing of cultured CD4+ T cell DNA used the Oncomine TCR Beta short-read assay. TCRdb passed the PCR reads through MiXCR, listing each CDR3 protein once. The sample lists around 26,000 distinct CDR3 sequences, 50% to 65% occurring once. With respect to this clonotype: Its antigen is as yet unknown.

The receptor was derived from a human donor who received a COVID-19 vaccine. Sequenced material: CD4+ T cells from blood, cultured in vitro, taken before SARS-CoV-2 vaccination. V and J are TRBV18 and TRBJ2-1; no reliable D call. The CDR3 sequence is CASSPIQSSYNEQFF. In DNA, the CDR3 is TGTGCCAGCTCACCAATACAAAGCTCCTACAATGAGCAGTTCTTC.